The clone carrying this T cell receptor (beta chain) was found a few times. Its antigen is unidentified. This specimen belongs to a study of identical twins. Study findings and constraints: Beta out-of-frame sequences showed weaker excess twin sharing.

TCRdb re-called the 5' RACE reads with MiXCR, one entry per CDR3 protein. The repertoire holds approximately 620,000 distinct CDR3 sequences, with more than 6.5% as singletons. Looked up from germline, CDR1 is SQVTM and CDR2 is ANQGSEA. With 5 bases clipped from V and 3 bases from J, the junction kept 5 bases outside the gene matches. The CDR3 covers 13 residues. The data were also submitted as part of a second study, on yellow fever vaccine responses in identical twins.

The V gene is TRBV29-1, the J gene TRBJ1-1, with TRBD1 matching 8 bases. Source material: PBMCs. The receptor's source is a woman between 18 and 30 years old in good health. The CDR3 is CSVRTGSDTEAFF. In DNA, the CDR3 is TGCAGCGTTCGGACAGGGTCGGACACTGAAGCTTTCTTT.